This is a list of T cell receptor beta chains from one sample in a study of blood T cell repertoires in COVID-19. Repertoires were generated with immunoSEQ multiplex PCR, while TCRdb's copy carries only in-frame clones and drops some. The sample lists 100,000 or so clones, roughly 84% seen once, with less than 2% in the top ten. Input material: peripheral blood. These receptors all come from a man aged 65 to 79 with active or convalescent COVID-19. CDR3s include the opening cysteine and the closing phenylalanine or tryptophan. The order of the fields is V gene, D gene, J gene, clone size, CDR3 DNA, CDR3 protein. The D gene is left open where the match is weak. Size values are once, few and many counts, or a class for expanded clones, and some rows have none.

TRBV12-3/TRBV12-4,NA,TRBJ2-7,NA,TGTGCCAGCAGTTACGGGCGGGAAGACGAGCAGTACTTC,CASSYGREDEQYF
TRBV28,NA,TRBJ1-5,NA,TGTGCCAGCGGTCGACAGTCTAGCAATCAGCCCCAGCATTTT,CASGRQSSNQPQHF
TRBV27,TRBD2,TRBJ2-2,few,TGTGCCAGCAGGAGACTAGCGGGGGTAAACACCGGGGAGCTGTTTTTT,CASRRLAGVNTGELFF
TRBV27,TRBD2,TRBJ2-1,NA,TGTGCCAGCAGTATTGGACTAGAACCCTACAATGAGCAGTTCTTC,CASSIGLEPYNEQFF
TRBV2,NA,TRBJ1-1,NA,TGTGCCAGCAGGGGGCAGGGGAAGGGGACTGAAGCTTTCTTT,CASRGQGKGTEAFF
TRBV30,NA,TRBJ2-7,NA,TGTGCCTGGACAGGGGATGGGTCCTACGAGCAGTACTTC,CAWTGDGSYEQYF
TRBV20-1,TRBD1,TRBJ2-3,NA,TGCAGTGCTATTGACAGGGGTCGGTTTAGCACAGATACGCAGTATTTT,CSAIDRGRFSTDTQYF
TRBV6-5,TRBD1,TRBJ1-6,NA,TGTGCCAGCAGCGTTCCGGGACAGGGTAATTCACCCCTCCACTTT,CASSVPGQGNSPLHF
TRBV30,NA,TRBJ1-3,few,TGTGCCTGGAGGCCTAAGGGGTTCTCTGGAAACACCATATATTTT,CAWRPKGFSGNTIYF
TRBV5-6,TRBD1,TRBJ2-4,NA,TGTGCCAGCAGCTCGGGACAGACCCCAAACATTCAGTACTTC,CASSSGQTPNIQYF
TRBV2,TRBD1,TRBJ1-6,NA,TGTGCCAGCAGTCTCGACAGGGAAGTTTCTTCACCCCTCCACTTT,CASSLDREVSSPLHF
TRBV9,TRBD2,TRBJ2-1,NA,TGTGCCAGCAGCGTAGGTAGCGGGGGAGGTTCCTACAATGAGCAGTTCTTC,CASSVGSGGGSYNEQFF
TRBV6-5,NA,TRBJ1-2,NA,TGTGCCAGCAGTTACCGAGACAGCTCGTACTATGGCTACACCTTC,CASSYRDSSYYGYTF
TRBV2,NA,TRBJ1-1,NA,TGTGCCAGCAGTGGGGGGGGAGATGAAGCTTTCTTT,CASSGGGDEAFF
TRBV7-2,NA,TRBJ1-4,once,TGTGCCAGCAGCTTAGGGGGGGGTGAAAAACTGTTTTTT,CASSLGGGEKLFF
TRBV28,TRBD1,TRBJ1-2,NA,TGTGCCAGCCGGAGCCCCGGGACAGGGTATGGCTACACCTTC,CASRSPGTGYGYTF
TRBV20-1,NA,TRBJ2-1,few,TGCAGTGCTAGTAGCCATGAGCAGTTCTTC,CSASSHEQFF
TRBV19,NA,TRBJ1-5,NA,TGTGCCAGTAACACCCAGGGTCGCCAGCCCCAGCATTTT,CASNTQGRQPQHF
TRBV24-1,NA,TRBJ2-2,NA,TGTGCCACCAGTGACCCGGAAGGGCAGGGGGGTAACACCGGGGAGCTGTTTTTT,CATSDPEGQGGNTGELFF
TRBV19,TRBD1,TRBJ1-2,NA,TGTGCCAGTAGTAAGGACAGGGGGCCTAACTATGGCTACACCTTC,CASSKDRGPNYGYTF